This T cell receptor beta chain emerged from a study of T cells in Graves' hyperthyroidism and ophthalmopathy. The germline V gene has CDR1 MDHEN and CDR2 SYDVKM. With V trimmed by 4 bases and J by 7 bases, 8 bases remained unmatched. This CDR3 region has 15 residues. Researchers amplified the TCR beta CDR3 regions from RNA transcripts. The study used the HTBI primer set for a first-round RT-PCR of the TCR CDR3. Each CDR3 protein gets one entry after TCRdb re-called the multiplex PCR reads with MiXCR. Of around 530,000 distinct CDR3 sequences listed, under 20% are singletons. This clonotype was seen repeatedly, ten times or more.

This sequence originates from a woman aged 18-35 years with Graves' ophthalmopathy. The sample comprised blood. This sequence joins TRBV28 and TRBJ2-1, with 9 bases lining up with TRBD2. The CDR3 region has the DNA TGTGCCAGCAGTTCTCCACTAGCGGGCCTTAATGAGCAGTTCTTC. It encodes CASSSPLAGLNEQFF. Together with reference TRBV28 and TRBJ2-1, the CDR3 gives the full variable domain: DVKVTQSSRYLVKRTGEKVFLECVQDMDHENMFWYRQDPGLGLRLIYFSYDVKMKEKGDIPEGYSVSREKKERFSLILESASTNQTSMYLCASSSPLAGLNEQFFGPGTRLTVL.